This TCR beta chain was identified during a study of blood T cell repertoires in COVID-19. The overall study: T cells, B-cell-depleted T cells, or PBMCs supplied cDNA or gDNA.

Profiled with immunoSEQ multiplex PCR; TCRdb holds only in-frame clones, not every one. The sample includes fewer than 300,000 clones, 65% to 90% seen only once; the top ten take 2.5% to 3%. Germline loops: CDR1 SGHTA, CDR2 FQGTGA. The ends were cut back, 0 bases at V and 3 bases at J, with 5 bases in the middle. The CDR3 has 13 amino acids. This receptor was obtained from a woman aged 55-69 years with active or convalescent COVID-19. The chain employs TRBV7-3 and TRBJ2-5; D gene unclear. Source material: peripheral blood. CDR3 loop: CASSLTREETQYF. The CDR3 DNA reads as TGTGCCAGCAGCTTAACTAGAGAAGAGACCCAGTACTTC.